This entry lists 7 T cell receptor beta chains sequenced from one sample in a study of T cells in localized non-small cell lung cancer. Here immunoSEQ multiplex PCR was the method, and the copy in TCRdb shows in-frame clones only, minus some. The repertoire holds tens of thousands of clones, with around 88% as singletons. Sequenced material: peripheral blood, taken before any cancer treatment. The receptors originated from a man aged 40-75 years with stage I lung adenocarcinoma.

The gene calls are TRBV7-9 and TRBJ2-1, with 7 bases fitting TRBD2. In germline, CDR1 is SEHNR, CDR2 FQNEAQ (reference sequence). The CDR3 has 16 residues. V gave up 2 bases and J gave up 8 bases; unmatched junction bases: 12. CDR3 protein: CASSLIGRDGRDEQFF. The CDR3 bases are TGTGCCAGCAGCTTAATAGGGAGGGATGGTAGGGATGAGCAGTTCTTC.

The V call is TRBV7-9, the J call TRBJ2-7, with D perhaps TRBD2 (6 bases). Germline CDR1 is SEHNR and CDR2 is FQNEAQ (reference sequence). V was shortened by 1 base and J by 2 bases, with 12 bases between the two germline ends. The CDR3 runs 15 residues. CDR3 nucleotide sequence: TGTGCCAGCAGCTTAGGGACTACCTCTACCTACGAGCAGTACTTC. The encoded protein is CASSLGTTSTYEQYF.

The chain combines TRBV19 with TRBJ2-7; either TRBD1 or TRBD2 may fit D (5 bases each). Germline V gives CDR1 LNHDA, CDR2 SQIVND (reference sequence). There are 15 residues in the CDR3. The V end was cut by 5 bases, the J end by 2 bases, with 16 bases between. DNA of the CDR3: TGTGCCAGTAGTTCGGCGGGCAGGGTACCCTACGAGCAGTACTTC. Its protein is CASSSAGRVPYEQYF.

The DNA of the CDR3 is TGTGCCAGCAGCTCCGGGACAGGCTCCTACAATGAGCAGTTCTTC. Protein sequence: CASSSGTGSYNEQFF. The rearrangement uses TRBV11-3 and TRBJ2-1; TRBD1 agrees at 8 bases. The junction had 2 bases not matched to a gene; V was cut back by 4 bases and J by 0 bases. This CDR3 contains 15 residues. Germline V gene data show CDR1 as SGHNT and CDR2 as YENEEA.

This chain joins TRBV28 and TRBJ2-1, with D perhaps TRBD2 (5 bases). The CDR3 has 15 amino acids. V lost 3 bases to trimming and J lost 5 bases, with 14 bases between them. Germline CDR1 MDHEN, CDR2 SYDVKM. CDR3: CASSFRRPPHNEQFF. The CDR3 coding sequence is TGTGCCAGCAGTTTTAGGAGGCCCCCCCACAATGAGCAGTTCTTC.

CDR3 loop: CASSPGGQLTSYEQYF. CDR3 coding DNA: TGCGCCAGCAGCCCTGGCGGGCAGCTAACCTCCTACGAGCAGTACTTC. The chain employs TRBV5-1 and TRBJ2-7; D is perhaps TRBD2 (5 bases). This CDR3 is 16 amino acids long. The V end lost 4 bases, the J end lost 0 bases, and 17 bases lay between the germline ends. Germline V lookup: CDR1 SGHRS, CDR2 YFSETQ.

This clone was seen only once. This sequence joins TRBV28 and TRBJ1-4; TRBD1 agrees at 8 bases. This CDR3 has 15 amino acids. Germline V gives CDR1 MDHEN, CDR2 SYDVKM. V was clipped by 6 bases and J by 8 bases; unmatched bases: 11. The CDR3 is CASSSMTGVWEKLFF. The CDR3 DNA reads as TGTGCCAGCAGCTCCATGACAGGGGTGTGGGAAAAACTGTTTTTT.